This TCR beta chain originates from a study of OX40 agonist ivuxolimab in advanced cancers. Systemic immunosuppression or autoimmune disease history was grounds to exclude patients. The study's findings and limits: Researchers report that CD8+ T cells had, on average, more expanded clones than CD4+. Low normalized T-cell clonal expansion was also seen in some nonresponders.

This CDR3 has 15 residues. Trimming took 3 bases from V and 7 from J, leaving 16 bases between them. Looked up from germline, CDR1 is SGHRS and CDR2 is YFSETQ. This clone rates as medium-sized (0.01 to 0.1%). Antigen: not known. Only in-frame clones appear in the TCRdb table, and some are missing; sequencing was by immunoSEQ multiplex PCR. The repertoire holds fewer than 55,000 clones, roughly four fifths seen once, with nearly 0.7% in the top ten. The gene calls are TRBV5-1 and TRBJ2-2; D possibly matches TRBD1 or TRBD2 (7 bases each). The sequence was collected from an adult with an advanced solid tumor such as melanoma, head and neck, liver or kidney cancer. The source was CD4+ or CD8+ T cells sorted from blood, collected in a trial of the OX40 agonist ivuxolimab. The CDR3 is CASSSITGEGGELFF. The CDR3 DNA reads as TGCGCCAGCAGCTCCATCACAGGGGAGGGCGGGGAGCTGTTTTTT.